This T cell receptor beta chain originates from a study of cytomegalovirus exposure and HLA in healthy donors (dated by TCRdb to about 2017). A note on the overall study: In an earlier analysis of roughly 590 of the donors, approximately 260 Gb of sequence data and 90 million to 120 million unique TCR beta sequences from 180 million or so T cells were reported. An early release covering some 640 HLA-typed donors comprised approximately 290 gigabases of sequencing data and around 85 million unique TCR sequences. Of the 300 to 400 genotyped donors, about 84% fell in the genetic ancestry cluster associated with self-reported Caucasian donors. The study aimed to test whether signatures of past pathogen exposure could be identified by cataloging public T cell receptors. Using immunosequencing, the study profiled T cell repertoires from about 620 subjects and related those repertoires to cytomegalovirus serostatus. In addition to the first cohort of 500 to 850 subjects, a separate validation cohort of approximately 130 different subjects was used. High-throughput TCR immunosequencing, statistical association of individual TCRs with disease status, and machine learning were combined to predict cytomegalovirus infection status. In a later analysis, previously published TCR beta repertoires from several hundred donors were re-analyzed and high-resolution HLA genotyping was added so that TCR occurrence patterns could be studied. The later analysis used no new phenotypic data to find candidate immune exposures, relying instead on TCR beta sequences and their occurrence across donors. An earlier analysis of nearly 600 of the donors applied high-throughput TCR beta sequencing to assess whether each TCR beta V gene segment acted as functional or pseudogenic. Alongside the repertoire data, information on donor age, sex, ethnicity and CMV serostatus was compiled. Genome-wide SNP genotypes for about 65% of the 666 donors were used in a later genetic analysis, which treated that subset as a discovery cohort. Every repertoire in the discovery cohort had been generated on one and the same sequencing platform. HLA typing included class I and class II loci at four-digit resolution. Typing coverage differed by locus: A, B, C, DRB1 and DQB1 were typed in roughly 620-630 donors, DQA1 in about 550, DPA1 in 600 to 610, and DPB1 in just under 490. A handful of DR-DQ haplotypes were handled as single units for association and clustering because linkage in the cohort was strong. Across 300 to 400 genotyped donors of the cohort, an average of roughly 250,000 unique TCR beta nucleotide sequences per donor were sequenced, and approximately 19% of those sequences were non-productive. What the authors observed across the whole study: This cohort had only TCR beta chains sequenced, and the lack of alpha or paired-chain data limited which features could be detected. A later analysis associated around 16,000 TCR beta sequences with specific HLA alleles at a false discovery rate of 0.05. Compared with the approximately 710-donor mean, donors in an Asian-associated ancestry cluster had fewer N-insertions in productive TCRs, according to a later genetic analysis. The authors suggested that the approach could potentially be extended to other disease states and immunological phenotypes. Most TCR sequences were seen in very few donors, while some public TCRs were found in many individuals. In an earlier analysis of approximately 590 of the donors, most TCR beta V segments appeared in productive rearrangements about 87% or about 30% of the time, broadly matching IMGT annotations. A later analysis found that most CMV-associated TCR beta chains appeared HLA-restricted, with HLA associations seemingly driven largely by CMV exposure. A few of the identified cytomegalovirus-associated TCR beta chains were confirmed in vitro to be specific for cytomegalovirus antigens. A further reported finding was that TCR beta sequences accurately predicted the HLA-A and HLA-B alleles for most subjects in the first cohort. A total of 164 TCR beta chains were listed by the study as associated with cytomegalovirus. An association between a missense DCLRE1C variant and V-gene and J-gene trimming of TCR beta chains was found in a later genetic analysis and replicated in an independent cohort. In both the original and validation cohorts, the classifier was reported to diagnose cytomegalovirus status with high specificity and sensitivity. Compared with equally common non-associated chains, HLA-associated TCR beta chains in a later analysis were more clonally expanded and had lower generation probabilities. A cluster of highly shared sequence variants was judged likely to be a technical artifact of the sequencing pipeline. About 17 rarely observed V segments, including chromosome 9 orphons, were excluded from the earlier analysis of a few hundred of the donors because counts were too low. Sequencing depth was assumed to be roughly uniform across donors in the presence/absence analyses, though that assumption may not hold. In a later analysis, the rate of TCR association differed among HLA loci, with DRB1 alleles having the most associated TCRs and HLA-C alleles having the fewest. According to a later analysis, parvovirus B19, influenza, CMV and Epstein-Barr virus appeared linked to several top co-occurrence clusters. The only immune exposure information available for the cohort was CMV serostatus. Correlated functional status among segregating V segments might be attributable to linkage disequilibrium, but an unknown experimental factor could not be ruled out. HLA typing was unavailable for some donors at each locus, so association tests used only the typed subset. Assigning TCR associations to individual alleles was difficult when HLA alleles, especially DR and DQ, strongly co-occurred.

Libraries were made using the immunoSEQ multiplex PCR assay. The multiplex PCR relied on a mix of 60 forward primers for TCR Vbeta segments and 13 reverse primers for TCR Jbeta segments. The CDR3 region of rearranged TCR beta genes was amplified from genomic DNA by a multiplex PCR assay. The Illumina HiSeq System was used to sequence the amplified TCR beta libraries as 87-base-pair reads. The source study handled its data this way. A later analysis counted tens of millions of unique TCR beta chains across the 500 to 850 repertoires, and 10 million to 12 million of these chains were shared by at least two donors. To remove PCR and sequencing errors, raw reads were error-corrected and collapsed into unique sequences using a nearest-neighbor algorithm that merged closely related sequences. Alignment of CDR3 sequences to IMGT reference sequences was used to assign V, D and J gene segments. For a sequence to be retained, at least a six-nucleotide match to both a V gene segment and a J gene segment was required. A rearrangement was called productive if the CDR3 had no stop codons and remained in frame with V and J, and every other rearrangement was called non-productive. CDR3 was defined by IMGT convention, running from the second conserved V-encoded cysteine to the conserved J-encoded phenylalanine. Sequences without an unambiguous match to a single V gene segment were excluded from the earlier analysis of 587 of the donors. An earlier analysis of several hundred of the donors called V segments functional above 56.7% productive rearrangements and segregating when the between-donor standard deviation exceeded 5%. To diagnose cytomegalovirus status from the catalog of TCR beta chain sequences, a statistical classification framework was built. A later analysis assigned V and J genes by comparing TCR nucleotide sequences with IMGT/GENE-DB human TR gene sequences. In a later analysis, CDR3 sequences and most-parsimonious VDJ recombination scenarios were assigned using the TCRdist pipeline. A later analysis defined each TCR beta chain by its CDR3 amino acid sequence plus V-gene family, and excluded reads lacking a unique V-gene family. As a way to deal with suspected cross-contamination and a sequencing artifact, a later analysis dropped more than 500 nucleotide sequences that were highly shared and had low generation probability. In a later analysis, a clonal expansion index for each public chain was calculated from normalized within-repertoire ranks of inferred template counts. In a later analysis, generation probabilities were computed with a VDJ recombination model fitted to out-of-frame rearrangements, and the resulting probabilities were checked against IGoR. A later analysis scored TCR-TCR, TCR-HLA and TCR-CMV co-occurrence with hypergeometric tests, applying a repertoire-size bias correction to TCR pairs. To estimate false discovery rates, a later analysis permuted the HLA or CMV assignments 20 times. In a later analysis, co-occurring TCRs were grouped with DBSCAN, and TCRdist sequence similarity was added when clustering was performed within HLA-allele-positive subsets. Repertoires with fewer than 30,000 or more than 120,000 public chains, plus five repertoires with anomalous nucleotide sharing, were excluded from co-occurrence clustering. TCRdb provides this immuneACCESS table in a form limited to in-frame rearrangements. Some clones are lacking; in checked studies, under half of them reflect an unresolved V gene, and why the rest are absent is not known. V and J calls plus clone size are reproduced from that table; the DNA served to infer D and trimming. The sample includes about 170,000 clones, with about 85% observed a single time. The top ten clonotypes cover 2.5% to 3% of the sample.

This clone has just one count. There is no known antigen for this receptor. It has no much larger one-base neighbor in the sample; base qualities were not kept. The cohort comprised some 700 healthy bone marrow donors. Cohort members were all nominally healthy when sampled, although unrecorded immune exposures were likely present. The donor tested CMV seropositive and was one of the 289 seropositive cohort members. Each donor provided a peripheral blood sample, and peripheral blood mononuclear cells were used for TCR beta sequencing. Genomic DNA extraction from the blood cell samples was performed with the Qiagen DNeasy Blood Extraction Kit. Sequencing was performed on PBMCs. The TCR comes from a man younger than 45 in good health and CMV-seropositive.

The CDR3 has the sequence CASSQVSPGANQPQHF. The sequenced DNA is TGCGCCAGCAGCCAAGTTTCTCCAGGGGCGAATCAGCCCCAGCATTTT. The rearrangement joined TRBV4-1 to TRBJ1-5, with a tentative D gene TRBD1 over 6 matching bases. The V end loses 1 base and the J end loses 4 bases, and a stretch of 14 bases separates them. Including cysteine and phenylalanine, the CDR3 has 16 amino acids. This entry keeps only the CDR3 DNA: 48 bases, framed from base 1. CDR1 and CDR2, per the germline V gene, are MGHRA and YSYEKL.